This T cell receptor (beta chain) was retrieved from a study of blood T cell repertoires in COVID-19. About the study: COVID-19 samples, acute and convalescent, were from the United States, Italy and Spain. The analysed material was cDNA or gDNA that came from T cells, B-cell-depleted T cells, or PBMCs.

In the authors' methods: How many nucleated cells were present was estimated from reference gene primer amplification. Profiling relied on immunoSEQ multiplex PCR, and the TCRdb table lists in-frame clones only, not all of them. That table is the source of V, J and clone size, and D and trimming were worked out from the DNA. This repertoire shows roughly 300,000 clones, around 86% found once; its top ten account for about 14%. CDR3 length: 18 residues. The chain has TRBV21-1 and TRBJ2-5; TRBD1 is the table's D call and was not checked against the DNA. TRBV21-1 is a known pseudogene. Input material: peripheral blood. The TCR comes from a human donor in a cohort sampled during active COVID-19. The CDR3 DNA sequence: TGTGCCAGCACCACCCCCCATAAAGGAACAGGGGGCTTAGAGACCCAGTACTTC. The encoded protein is CASTTPHKGTGGLETQYF.